Presented here are 25 T cell receptor beta chains from one specimen sequenced in a study of blood T cell repertoires in COVID-19 (dated by TCRdb to 2020 to 2021). The method behind the library was the immunoSEQ multiplex PCR assay. The source is immuneACCESS, and TCRdb retained only in-frame sequences with V and J called. Part of the clones is not carried over; for the studies checked, unresolved V genes explain less than half of this, and the remainder is unexplained. This sample comprises roughly 150,000 clones, approximately 80% of them detected only once. The ten largest clones add up to approximately 15% of the sample. The specimen sequenced was peripheral blood. Receptors were obtained from a woman aged 80 or older with acute or convalescent COVID-19.

The CDR3 loop reads CAISAGGTGGEEKLFF. CDR3 coding DNA: TGTGCCATCAGCGCCGGCGGGACAGGGGGAGAAGAAAAACTGTTTTTT. This chain uses TRBV10-3 with TRBJ1-4, with 11 bases lining up with TRBD1. This CDR3 comprises 16 residues. CDR1 ENHRY and CDR2 SYGVKD come from the germline V gene. The J segment lost 8 bases and the V segment lost 6 bases, leaving 11 bases of the junction unmatched.

The chain combines TRBV30 with TRBJ1-6; a weak D match, TRBD1 (5 bases). Trimming left V 3 bases short and J 11 bases short, with 14 bases between. CDR3 size: 13 residues. CDR1 and CDR2 from the germline V gene are GTSNPN and SVGIG (reference sequence). CDR3 coding DNA: TGTGCCTGGAGCTCATCAGGGACTCCACCCCTCCACTTT. Translated, it gives CAWSSSGTPPLHF.

The CDR3 DNA reads TGTGCCAGCAGTCCAAGGGCTAGCGGCTACAATGAGCAGTTCTTC. It is translated as CASSPRASGYNEQFF. V is TRBV27 and J is TRBJ2-1; the match to TRBD2 covers 7 bases. CDR1 is MNHEY, CDR2 SMNVEV, per germline (reference sequence). V lost 5 bases to trimming and J lost 3 bases; unmatched junction nucleotides: 7. This CDR3 has 15 residues.

The chain is built from TRBV28 and TRBJ1-3, with no clear D. The ends were cut back, 5 bases at V and 4 bases at J, with 12 bases in the middle. Germline CDR1 and CDR2: MDHEN and SYDVKM. This CDR3 spans 14 amino acids. CDR3 residues: CASSTPSGGNTIYF. The CDR3 region has the DNA TGTGCCAGCAGTACCCCTAGCGGAGGAAACACCATATATTTT. Looking up the rest from reference TRBV28 and TRBJ1-3 gives the full variable domain: DVKVTQSSRYLVKRTGEKVFLECVQDMDHENMFWYRQDPGLGLRLIYFSYDVKMKEKGDIPEGYSVSREKKERFSLILESASTNQTSMYLCASSTPSGGNTIYFGEGSWLTVV.

This clone was recorded a few times. The chain joins TRBV30 to TRBJ2-7; TRBD2 might be the D (6 bases). CDR1 and CDR2 (germline): GTSNPN, SVGIG (reference sequence). This CDR3 has 16 residues. With 0 bases removed from V and 5 bases from J, the gap between germline ends came to 20 bases. The CDR3 here is CAWSVPRRVLGNEQYF. Here the CDR3 DNA reads TGTGCCTGGAGTGTACCCCGGAGGGTTTTGGGGAACGAGCAGTACTTC.

The chain links TRBV7-6 to TRBJ2-1; 11 nucleotides line up with TRBD2. V gave up 3 bases and J gave up 4 bases; unmatched junction bases: 2. This CDR3 has 15 residues. CDR1 and CDR2 (germline): SGHVS, FNYEAQ. This CDR3 reads CASSLGLAVYNEQFF. The CDR3 DNA is TGTGCCAGCAGCTTGGGACTAGCGGTTTACAATGAGCAGTTCTTC.

Only one count was recorded for this clone. The chain carries TRBV6-5 and TRBJ2-7, with 8 bases aligning to TRBD2. CDR1 is MNHEY and CDR2 is SVGAGI in the germline V gene. The CDR3 extends over 14 amino acids. Losses at the gene ends were 10 bases for V and 4 bases for J; bases not matched to a gene: 12. DNA of the CDR3: TGTGCCACCCTTACACCGGGACTAGGTTACGAGCAGTACTTC. It encodes CATLTPGLGYEQYF.

V gene TRBV18 combines with J gene TRBJ1-1; D call uncertain. V was pared by 2 bases and J by 3 bases, with 13 bases between. From germline, CDR1 is KGHSH and CDR2 LQKENI. The length of the CDR3 is 15 residues. CDR3 sequence: CASSPAAGSHTEAFF. The CDR3 DNA follows: TGTGCCAGCTCACCAGCAGCCGGGAGCCACACTGAAGCTTTCTTT.

V and J are TRBV28 and TRBJ1-2; 10 bases match TRBD1. The CDR3 runs 14 residues. Per germline, CDR1 MDHEN and CDR2 SYDVKM. V lost 3 bases and J lost 7; bases outside the gene matches: 5. The CDR3 loop reads CASSFRTGGRGYTF. CDR3 DNA sequence: TGTGCCAGCAGTTTTCGGACAGGGGGACGTGGCTACACCTTC.

CDR3 amino acids: CASSWDRGNEQFF. The CDR3 DNA sequence: TGTGCCAGCAGCTGGGACAGGGGCAATGAGCAGTTCTTC. This rearrangement joins TRBV5-4 to TRBJ2-1, with 10 positions matching TRBD1. The CDR3 runs 13 residues. Germline CDR1 is SGHNT and CDR2 is YYREEE (reference sequence). Losses at the gene ends were 3 bases for V and 6 bases for J; bases not matched to a gene: 0.

This chain connects TRBV30 to TRBJ1-6; D ambiguous. Germline V gives CDR1 GTSNPN, CDR2 SVGIG (reference sequence). Trimming stripped 4 bases from V and 10 bases from J, with 14 bases between. The CDR3 runs 13 residues. CDR3 amino acids: CAWNKREQSPLHF. In DNA, the CDR3 is TGTGCCTGGAATAAGCGGGAACAATCACCCCTCCACTTT.

This rearrangement joins TRBV5-1 to TRBJ1-1; D not resolved. Trimming cost V 6 bases and J 5 bases, with 23 bases left between them. Germline V gene lookup returns CDR1 SGHRS and CDR2 YFSETQ. This CDR3 comprises 16 residues. In DNA, the CDR3 is TGCGCCAGCACCGCCACCACGGGCGGGCTCGCAACTGAAGCTTTCTTT. Its protein product is CASTATTGGLATEAFF.

The V and J genes are TRBV28 and TRBJ2-1; 8 nucleotides align to TRBD2. CDR1 and CDR2 from the germline V gene are MDHEN and SYDVKM. Trimming at V came to 6 bases and at J to 4 bases, leaving 11 bases not matched to a gene. CDR3 size: 16 residues. CDR3 coding DNA: TGTGCCAGCAGATCAGGTTTTAGCGGGATTTACAATGAGCAGTTCTTC. Its protein product is CASRSGFSGIYNEQFF.

This rearrangement joins TRBV6-5 to TRBJ2-5; D may be TRBD2 (6 bases). CDR3 length: 14 amino acids. Between the trimmed V and J ends, which lost 4 bases and 2 bases, there was a span of 11 bases. Germline values: CDR1 MNHEY, CDR2 SVGAGI. The CDR3 protein is CASSFGTLQETQYF. The CDR3 DNA reads TGTGCCAGCAGTTTCGGGACTCTACAAGAGACCCAGTACTTC.

The chain links TRBV24-1 to TRBJ2-5; 11 bases align to TRBD2. J gave up 3 bases and V 3 bases, and 5 bases lay outside the gene matches. CDR3 size: 16 residues. Germline V gene data show CDR1 as KGHDR and CDR2 as SFDVKD. The CDR3 DNA reads TGTGCCACCAGTGATCCCGGACTAGCGGGTGAAGAGACCCAGTACTTC. The encoded protein is CATSDPGLAGEETQYF.

At least ten counts were recorded for this clone. The chain employs TRBV18 and TRBJ1-6; 7 nucleotides match TRBD1. The CDR3 is made up of 13 amino acids. Trimming cost V 6 bases and J 6 bases; bases outside gene matches: 2. The germline V gene encodes CDR1 KGHSH and CDR2 LQKENI. The CDR3 is CASSGQTNSPLHF. The CDR3 DNA sequence: TGTGCCAGCTCGGGACAGACTAATTCACCCCTCCACTTT.

This clone came up a few times. V and J are TRBV4-1 and TRBJ2-2; TRBD1 agrees at 9 bases. Looked up from germline, CDR1 is MGHRA and CDR2 is YSYEKL. The trim removed 4 bases at V and 5 bases at J, leaving 17 bases unmatched. CDR3 length: 19 amino acids. The CDR3 protein is CASSLPSGRDRVATGELFF. The CDR3 DNA reads as TGCGCCAGCAGCCTTCCATCGGGGCGGGACAGGGTCGCGACCGGGGAGCTGTTTTTT.

The chain links TRBV7-2 to TRBJ2-1; a weak D match, TRBD2 (6 bases). Germline loops: CDR1 SGHTA, CDR2 FQGNSA. V was cut by 0 bases and J by 1 base, with 13 bases left in between. The CDR3 runs 17 residues. The CDR3 loop is CASSLALAWTSYNEQFF. CDR3 coding DNA: TGTGCCAGCAGCTTAGCCCTAGCGTGGACGTCCTACAATGAGCAGTTCTTC. Filled out from reference TRBV7-2 and TRBJ2-1, the complete variable domain reads GAGVSQSPSNKVTEKGKDVELRCDPISGHTALYWYRQSLGQGLEFLIYFQGNSAPDKSGLPSDRFSAERTGGSVSTLTIQRTQQEDSAVYLCASSLALAWTSYNEQFFGPGTRLTVL.

The chain links TRBV5-1 to TRBJ1-4; no clear D. CDR3 length: 13 residues. The V end lost 1 base, the J end lost 7 bases, and 8 bases lay between the germline ends. Germline loops: CDR1 SGHRS, CDR2 YFSETQ. The DNA of the CDR3 is TGCGCCAGCAGCTTGAATCGGGGTGAAAAACTGTTTTTT. Protein product: CASSLNRGEKLFF. Full variable domain (missing parts from reference TRBV5-1 and TRBJ1-4): KAGVTQTPRYLIKTRGQQVTLSCSPISGHRSVSWYQQTPGQGLQFLFEYFSETQRNKGNFPGRFSGRQFSNSRSEMNVSTLELGDSALYLCASSLNRGEKLFFGSGTQLSVL.

The V gene is TRBV29-1, the J gene TRBJ1-1; 8 bases line up with TRBD1. Germline V gene sequence: CDR1 SQVTM, CDR2 ANQGSEA. The CDR3 has 11 amino acids. The CDR3 loop reads CSTGQGTEAFF. The CDR3 DNA is TGCAGTACTGGACAGGGCACTGAAGCTTTCTTT.

This clone appeared once. This chain joins TRBV5-4 and TRBJ2-7, with D possibly TRBD1 on 6 matching bases. CDR3 length: 14 residues. V was shortened by 2 bases and J by 7 bases, with 16 bases between the two germline ends. Germline CDR1 reads SGHNT; CDR2 reads YYREEE (reference sequence). The CDR3: CASSLSGGRREQYF. The CDR3 DNA reads TGTGCCAGCAGCTTAAGTGGGGGCAGGAGGGAGCAGTACTTC.

In this sample, this clone turned up once. The chain carries TRBV11-2 and TRBJ2-1, with 10 bases aligning to TRBD2. The V gene's germline CDR1 is SGHAT and CDR2 FQNNGV. The trim removed 1 base at V and 9 bases at J, leaving 6 bases unmatched. The CDR3 contains 15 residues. CDR3 protein: CASSLVAGGKGEQFF. The CDR3 DNA reads TGTGCCAGCAGCTTAGTAGCGGGAGGAAAGGGTGAGCAGTTCTTC.

The chain carries TRBV14 and TRBJ2-7; the match to TRBD2 covers 10 bases. With V trimmed by 2 bases and J by 4 bases, 11 bases remained unmatched. CDR1 is SGHDN, CDR2 FVKESK, per germline. The CDR3 runs to 17 residues. CDR3 amino acids: CASSQKVLAGRLYEQYF. As DNA, the CDR3 is TGTGCCAGCAGCCAAAAGGTACTAGCGGGGAGACTTTACGAGCAGTACTTC.

The chain has TRBV12-5 and TRBJ2-1, with 8 bases lining up with TRBD1. CDR1 and CDR2 from the germline V gene are LGHNT and FRNRAP. The CDR3 has 14 amino acids. Trimming removed 6 bases from V and 4 bases from J; junction bases left unmatched: 5. The DNA of the CDR3 is TGTGCTAGTGGGGGGACAGGAGGATACAATGAGCAGTTCTTC. It specifies CASGGTGGYNEQFF.

The rearrangement uses TRBV29-1 and TRBJ2-3, with 14 bases identical to TRBD2. The CDR3 runs 14 residues. After removal of 8 bases from V and 6 bases from J, the junction contained 7 bases not matched to a gene. From germline, CDR1 is SQVTM and CDR2 ANQGSEA. CDR3 sequence (DNA): TGCAGCTTCAGACTAGCGGGGGGGCAGGATACGCAGTATTTT. The encoded protein is CSFRLAGGQDTQYF.